These 27 T cell receptor beta chains came from one sample sequenced in a study of CD8+CD57+ T cells in acquired aplastic anemia. All sequencing subjects had displayed CD8+CD57+ cell expansion on flow cytometry. Profiling that covered TCR beta VDJ and CDR3 relied on genomic DNA as its template. TCRdb redid the calling of the reads with MiXCR, one entry per CDR3 protein. The sample includes about 160,000 distinct CDR3 sequences, 48% of them seen just once. The sequencing input was sorted CD4+, CD8+, or CD8+CD57+ T cells (not recorded which) from PBMCs. The receptors shown here come from a human donor with aplastic anemia.

This clonotype was seen ten or more times. The chain links TRBV20-1 to TRBJ1-2, with D hard to call. Germline V gene data show CDR1 as DFQATT and CDR2 as SNEGSKA (reference sequence). Trimming stripped 3 bases from V and 12 bases from J, with 17 bases between. The CDR3 is 12 residues long. CDR3 protein: CSASLTLSGNTF. Written as DNA, the CDR3 is TGCAGTGCTAGCCTCACGTTGAGTGGGAACACCTTC.

The V and J genes are TRBV10-3 and TRBJ1-2, with D uncertain. The CDR3 runs 17 residues. V was clipped by 6 bases and J by 1 base, with 21 bases between them. The germline gives CDR1 ENHRY, CDR2 SYGVKD. The CDR3 sequence: CAISDDDVLRLNYGYTF. In nucleotides, the CDR3 is TGTGCCATCAGCGACGACGACGTGCTGAGACTTAACTATGGCTACACCTTC.

The V gene is TRBV20-1, the J gene TRBJ2-5, with 13 positions matching TRBD2. Trimming cost V 6 bases and J 5 bases; bases outside gene matches: 9. Germline CDR1 and CDR2: DFQATT and SNEGSKA (reference sequence). The CDR3 has 15 amino acids. The CDR3 spells CSARGLAGWGETQYF. CDR3 in DNA: TGCAGTGCCCGGGGACTAGCGGGATGGGGGGAGACCCAGTACTTC.

In its sample, this clonotype was seen a few times. The rearrangement links TRBV12-5 to TRBJ2-7; no definite D call. V lost 5 bases and J 2 bases, leaving 7 bases between the germline ends. CDR3 length equals 12 residues. CDR1 is LGHNT and CDR2 is FRNRAP in the germline V gene. The CDR3 here is CASGISAYEQYF. The DNA for the CDR3 is TGTGCTAGTGGTATATCAGCCTACGAGCAGTACTTC.

As to this clonotype: Relative to the germline gene, one junction end is altered; a read error may explain this. The chain links TRBV7-3 to TRBJ2-1; 8 nucleotides agree with TRBD2. CDR3 length: 15 residues. Germline assignment: CDR1 SGHTA and CDR2 FQGTGA. The CDR3 is CASSLGTSRSNEQLF. The CDR3 nucleotides read TGTGCCAGCAGCTTAGGGACTAGTCGGTCTAATGAGCAGCTCTTC.

This clonotype was picked up many times. The V gene is TRBV20-1, the J gene TRBJ2-7, with D possibly matching TRBD2 (6 bases). This CDR3 region has 16 residues. CDR1 is DFQATT and CDR2 is SNEGSKA in the germline V gene (reference sequence). Trimming left V 6 bases short and J 5 bases short, with 26 bases between. CDR3 amino acids: CSAEQLADPPPHEQYF. CDR3 nucleotides: TGCAGTGCCGAACAACTAGCAGACCCCCCCCCCCACGAGCAGTACTTC.

This clonotype occurred many times. The chain employs TRBV5-6 and TRBJ1-1, with D tentatively TRBD1 (6 bases). The V end lost 0 bases, the J end lost 4 bases, and 10 bases lay between the germline ends. The CDR3 contains 14 residues. Per the germline V gene, CDR1 is SGHDT and CDR2 is YYEEEE. For the CDR3, the DNA is TGTGCCAGCAGCTTGGGTGAAGGGGGCACTGAAGCTTTCTTT. This encodes CASSLGEGGTEAFF.

This clonotype was seen many times. The chain combines TRBV7-3 with TRBJ2-7, with 8 nucleotides matching TRBD1. Germline lookup yields CDR1 SGHTA and CDR2 FQGTGA. V lost 2 bases and J lost 5; bases outside the gene matches: 5. CDR3 length: 14 residues. CDR3 in amino acids: CASSLLQGENEQYF. The CDR3 nucleotides are TGTGCCAGCAGCTTATTACAGGGGGAGAACGAGCAGTACTTC.

V and J are TRBV7-9 and TRBJ2-5, with 7 bases fitting TRBD2. Germline loops: CDR1 SEHNR, CDR2 FQNEAQ (reference sequence). CDR3 size: 11 residues. The ends lost 3 bases at V and 10 bases at J; junction bases unmatched: 2. CDR3 bases: TGTGCCAGCAGCTTCGCGGGAGACCAGTACTTC. Translating gives CASSFAGDQYF.

There are many counts of this clonotype. J is TRBJ2-7 and V is TRBV20-1, with 14 bases lining up with TRBD2. V dropped 5 bases and J dropped 1; count of bases not matched to a gene: 4. The V gene's germline CDR1 is DFQATT and CDR2 SNEGSKA (reference sequence). The CDR3 is made up of 15 amino acids. The CDR3 DNA follows: TGCAGTGCTGGGACTAGCGGGAGCGGTTCCTACGAGCAGTACTTC. This gives the protein CSAGTSGSGSYEQYF.

This chain connects TRBV2 to TRBJ2-5; D is undetermined. The CDR3 totals 11 residues. The germline gives CDR1 SNHLY, CDR2 FYNNEI. V was trimmed by 6 bases and J by 3 bases, leaving 5 bases between them. CDR3 region: CASRGEETQYF. The CDR3 nucleotides read TGTGCCAGCAGGGGCGAAGAGACCCAGTACTTC.

This clonotype was seen many times. The J gene is TRBJ2-7, the V gene TRBV6-2 or TRBV6-3; D may match TRBD1 or TRBD2 (5 bases each). CDR1 and CDR2 (germline): MNHEY, SVGEGT. The CDR3 covers 14 residues. V was pared by 0 bases and J by 2 bases, with 8 bases between. The CDR3 reads CASSYSGVPYEQYF. The CDR3 nucleotides are TGTGCCAGCAGTTACTCGGGGGTCCCCTACGAGCAGTACTTC.

This clonotype was detected only a few times. The chain combines TRBV6-2 or TRBV6-3 with TRBJ1-4; possibly TRBD1 for D (6 bases). Germline CDR1 reads MNHEY; CDR2 reads SVGEGT. Deletions cut 5 bases from V and 8 bases from J, with 24 bases between. The CDR3 contains 17 residues. DNA for the CDR3: TGTGCCAGCAGTCAAAACTCCCGCTCTCTTCAGGGGGAAAAACTGTTTTTT. Its translation is CASSQNSRSLQGEKLFF.

Notes on this clonotype: A single base separates this from a much larger clone, so it may be a read error. V is TRBV19 and J is TRBJ2-7; TRBD2 is a possible D gene (6 bases). The CDR3 is made up of 17 amino acids. Germline CDR1 reads LNHDA; CDR2 reads SQIVND (reference sequence). The CDR3 DNA sequence: TGTGCCAGTAGTCCTGGGCCAGTCCTAGCGAGCTCCTACGAGCAGCACTTC. This translates into CASSPGPVLASSYEQHF. The variable domain in full, completed from reference TRBV19 and TRBJ2-7, reads DGGITQSPKYLFRKEGQNVTLSCEQNLNHDAMYWYRQDPGQGLRLIYYSQIVNDFQKGDIAEGYSVSREKKESFPLTVTSAQKNPTAFYLCASSPGPVLASSYEQHFGPGTRLTVT.

This rearrangement joins TRBV3-1 to TRBJ2-3, with 7 bases matching TRBD2. The CDR3 covers 15 residues. Losses at the gene ends were 3 bases for V and 5 bases for J; bases not matched to a gene: 8. The germline V gene encodes CDR1 LGHDT and CDR2 YNNKEL (reference sequence). CDR3 sequence reads: CASSQRPGLKDTQYF. In nucleotides, the CDR3 is TGTGCCAGCAGCCAGAGACCGGGACTAAAAGATACGCAGTATTTT.

This clonotype was recorded a few times. The J gene is TRBJ2-7, the V gene TRBV29-1; D unresolved. V lost 3 bases and J 0 bases, leaving 12 bases between the germline ends. The CDR3 runs to 14 residues. Germline V gives CDR1 SQVTM, CDR2 ANQGSEA. The CDR3 loop reads CSVEGPGNSYEQYF. CDR3 nucleotide sequence: TGCAGCGTTGAGGGTCCAGGTAACTCCTACGAGCAGTACTTC.

This clonotype was found many times. The rearrangement uses TRBV13 and TRBJ2-3; TRBD2 aligns across 9 bases. V shed 10 bases and J 2 bases; nucleotides not matched to a gene: 10. The CDR3 is made up of 15 amino acids. The germline V gene encodes CDR1 PRHDT and CDR2 FYEKMQ (reference sequence). DNA for the CDR3: TGTGCCACGATCCTTAGCGGGAGATCCACAGATACGCAGTATTTT. Amino acids: CATILSGRSTDTQYF.

The chain uses TRBV29-1 and TRBJ2-1; D is unresolved. Germline V gives CDR1 SQVTM, CDR2 ANQGSEA. Trimming shortened V by 1 base and J by 4 bases, and 11 bases separated the two germline ends. The CDR3 extends over 14 amino acids. The CDR3 nucleotides read TGCAGCGTTGAAGGGTTGGAGCGTTACAATGAGCAGTTCTTC. The encoded protein is CSVEGLERYNEQFF.

The chain uses TRBV10-3 and TRBJ2-3; D is ambiguous. The V and J ends lost 2 bases and 5 bases respectively, with 11 bases between them. Germline V gene sequence: CDR1 ENHRY, CDR2 SYGVKD. The CDR3 is 14 residues long. CDR3 region: CAISEHLIKDTQYF. The CDR3 DNA reads as TGTGCCATCAGTGAGCATTTAATCAAAGATACGCAGTATTTT.

This clonotype was seen a few times. The gene calls are TRBV6-1 and TRBJ2-3, with 7 bases that match TRBD1. This CDR3 spans 15 amino acids. Unmatched junction bases numbered 4, after V lost 4 bases and J lost 0 bases. The germline CDR1 and CDR2 sequences are MNHNS and SASEGT. The CDR3 bases are TGTGCCAGCAGTGGACAGGGACCCAGCACAGATACGCAGTATTTT. Amino acid sequence: CASSGQGPSTDTQYF.

Remarks on this clonotype: An end of the junction does not agree with germline; a read error may underlie this. The rearrangement links TRBV10-2 to TRBJ2-7; TRBD2 matches 7 bases. The CDR3 sequence is 15 residues long. Looked up from germline, CDR1 is WSHSY and CDR2 is SAAADI. CDR3: CASSVGAGVSSEQYF. For the CDR3, the DNA is TGTGCCAGCAGCGTAGGGGCGGGAGTCTCTTCCGAGCAGTACTTC.

The V gene is TRBV7-8, the J gene TRBJ1-1; D is uncertain. Germline V gene lookup returns CDR1 SGHVS and CDR2 FQNEAQ. This CDR3 has 12 residues. V was trimmed by 5 bases and J by 8 bases, leaving 12 bases between them. CDR3 coding DNA: TGTGCCAGCAGCGCTGACATCCTAGAAGCTTTCTTT. Amino acids: CASSADILEAFF.

As concerns this clonotype: One end of the junction fails to match germline, which may point to a read error. The V gene is TRBV6-5, the J gene TRBJ2-1; D gene uncertain. Germline values: CDR1 MNHEY, CDR2 SVGAGI. The CDR3 totals 11 residues. As DNA, the CDR3 is TGTGCCGGCAGTTTATATAATGAGCAGTTCTTC. Translating it yields CAGSLYNEQFF.

The V gene is TRBV7-8, the J gene TRBJ1-5, with no clear D. The CDR3 is made up of 14 amino acids. Germline V gene lookup returns CDR1 SGHVS and CDR2 FQNEAQ. V was cut by 8 bases and J by 0 bases, with 11 bases left in between. The CDR3 region has the DNA TGTGCCAGCCACTCGGGCGGTAGCAATCAGCCCCAGCATTTT. It specifies CASHSGGSNQPQHF.

This clonotype has a count of ten or more. The chain employs TRBV6-1 and TRBJ1-4; 8 nucleotides line up with TRBD1. This CDR3 has 11 residues. V gave up 4 bases and J gave up 13 bases; unmatched junction bases: 2. The V gene's germline CDR1 is MNHNS and CDR2 SASEGT. This CDR3 reads CASSAGGGLFF. As DNA, the CDR3 is TGTGCCAGCAGTGCAGGGGGCGGACTGTTTTTT.

V and J are TRBV2 and TRBJ2-3, with TRBD2 matching over 9 bases. The germline V gene has CDR1 SNHLY and CDR2 FYNNEI. The V gene end was trimmed by 1 base and the J gene end by 4 bases; junction bases not matched to a gene: 0. The CDR3 length is 14 residues. CDR3: CASSEGTSADTQYF. The CDR3 region has the DNA TGTGCCAGCAGTGAAGGGACTAGCGCAGATACGCAGTATTTT.

Only a few counts were recorded for this clonotype. J is TRBJ2-5 and V is TRBV18; TRBD2 matches 8 bases. J gave up 5 bases and V 1 base, and 12 bases lay outside the gene matches. The germline gives CDR1 KGHSH, CDR2 LQKENI. The CDR3 is made up of 17 amino acids. For the CDR3, the DNA is TGTGCCAGCTCACCACGGGAGCGGGAGAAGTTACGGGAGACCCAGTACTTC. Its protein product is CASSPREREKLRETQYF.